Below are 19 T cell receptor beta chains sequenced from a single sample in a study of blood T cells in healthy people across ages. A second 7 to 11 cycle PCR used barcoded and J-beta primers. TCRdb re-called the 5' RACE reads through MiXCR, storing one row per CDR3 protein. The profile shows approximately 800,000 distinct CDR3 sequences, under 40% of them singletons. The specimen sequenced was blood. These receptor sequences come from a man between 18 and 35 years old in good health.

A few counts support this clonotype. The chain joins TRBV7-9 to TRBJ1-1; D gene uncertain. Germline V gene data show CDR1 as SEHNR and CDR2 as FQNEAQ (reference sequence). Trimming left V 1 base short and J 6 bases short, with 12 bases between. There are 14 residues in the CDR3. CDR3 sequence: CASSLEGDFPEAFF. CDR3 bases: TGTGCCAGCAGCTTAGAAGGCGACTTTCCTGAAGCTTTCTTT.

The CDR3 coding sequence is TGTGCCAGCACCGACAAAGAGCGGGGCACAGATACGCAGTATTTT. This translates into CASTDKERGTDTQYF. The chain carries TRBV11-2 and TRBJ2-3; D perhaps matches TRBD2 (6 bases). V shed 7 bases and J shed 1 base, with 15 bases lying between them. Per the germline V gene, CDR1 is SGHAT and CDR2 is FQNNGV. The CDR3 spans 15 residues.

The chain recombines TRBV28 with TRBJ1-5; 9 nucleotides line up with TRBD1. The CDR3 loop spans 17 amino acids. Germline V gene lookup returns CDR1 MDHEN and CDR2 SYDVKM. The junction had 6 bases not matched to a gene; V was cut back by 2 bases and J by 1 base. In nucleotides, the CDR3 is TGTGCCAGCAGTTTAATCGGGGACAGGGCCAGCAATCAGCCCCAGCATTTT. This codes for CASSLIGDRASNQPQHF.

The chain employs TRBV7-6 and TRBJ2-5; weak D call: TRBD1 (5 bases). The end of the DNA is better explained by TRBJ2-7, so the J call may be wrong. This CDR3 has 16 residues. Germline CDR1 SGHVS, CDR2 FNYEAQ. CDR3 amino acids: CASSLGVAGSGYEQYF. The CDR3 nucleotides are TGTGCCAGCAGCTTAGGGGTTGCAGGGTCAGGCTACGAGCAGTACTTC.

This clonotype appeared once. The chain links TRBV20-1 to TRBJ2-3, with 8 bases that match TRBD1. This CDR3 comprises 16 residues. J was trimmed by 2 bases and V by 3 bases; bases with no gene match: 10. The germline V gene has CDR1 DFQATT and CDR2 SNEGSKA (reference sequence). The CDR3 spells CSARTGQETITDTQYF. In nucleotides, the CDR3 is TGCAGTGCTAGGACGGGACAGGAGACCATCACAGATACGCAGTATTTT.

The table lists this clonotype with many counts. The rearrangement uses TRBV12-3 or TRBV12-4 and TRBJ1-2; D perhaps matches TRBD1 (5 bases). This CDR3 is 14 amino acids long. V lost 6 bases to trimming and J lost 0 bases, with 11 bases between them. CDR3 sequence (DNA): TGTGCCAGCAGCGACAGCGACGCTAACTATGGCTACACCTTC. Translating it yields CASSDSDANYGYTF.

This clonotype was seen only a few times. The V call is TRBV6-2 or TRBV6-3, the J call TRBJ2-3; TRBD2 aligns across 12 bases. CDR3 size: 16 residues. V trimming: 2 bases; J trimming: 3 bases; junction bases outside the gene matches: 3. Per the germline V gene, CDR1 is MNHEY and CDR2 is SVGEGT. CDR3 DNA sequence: TGTGCCAGCAGTTACCGGACTAGCGGGGAGACAGATACGCAGTATTTT. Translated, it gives CASSYRTSGETDTQYF.

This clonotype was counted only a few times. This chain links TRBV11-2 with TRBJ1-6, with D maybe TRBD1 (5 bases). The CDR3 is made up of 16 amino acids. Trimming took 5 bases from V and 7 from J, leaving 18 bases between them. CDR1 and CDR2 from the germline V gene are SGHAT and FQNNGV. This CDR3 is CASSEEFPRQNSPLHF. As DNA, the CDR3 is TGTGCCAGCAGCGAAGAATTTCCGAGACAGAATTCACCCCTCCACTTT.

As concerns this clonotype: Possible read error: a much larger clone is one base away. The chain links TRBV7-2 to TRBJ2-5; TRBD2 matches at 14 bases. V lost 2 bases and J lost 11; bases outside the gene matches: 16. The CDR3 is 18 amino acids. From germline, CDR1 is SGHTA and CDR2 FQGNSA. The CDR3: CASSLTTSGGAFLNEQYF. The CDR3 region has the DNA TGTGCCAGCAGCTTAACGACTAGCGGGGGGGCCTTTTTGAATGAGCAGTACTTC.

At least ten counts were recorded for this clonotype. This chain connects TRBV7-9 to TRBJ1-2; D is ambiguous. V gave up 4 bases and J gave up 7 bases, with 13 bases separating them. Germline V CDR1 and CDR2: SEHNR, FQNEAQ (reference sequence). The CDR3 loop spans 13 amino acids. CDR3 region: CASSSGPARGYTF. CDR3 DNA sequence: TGTGCCAGCAGCTCCGGTCCCGCTCGTGGCTACACCTTC.

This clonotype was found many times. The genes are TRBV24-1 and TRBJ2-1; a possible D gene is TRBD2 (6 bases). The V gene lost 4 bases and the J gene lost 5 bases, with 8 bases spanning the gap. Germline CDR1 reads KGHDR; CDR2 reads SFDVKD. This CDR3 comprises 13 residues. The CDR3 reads CATSDGSNNEQFF. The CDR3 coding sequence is TGTGCCACCAGTGACGGGAGTAACAATGAGCAGTTCTTC.

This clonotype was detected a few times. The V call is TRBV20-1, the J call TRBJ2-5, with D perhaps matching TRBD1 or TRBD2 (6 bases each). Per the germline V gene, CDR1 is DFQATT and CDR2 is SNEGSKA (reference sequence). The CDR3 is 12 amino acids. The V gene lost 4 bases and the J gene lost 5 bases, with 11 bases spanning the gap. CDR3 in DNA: TGCAGTGCTATGAGGGGGGACGAGACCCAGTACTTC. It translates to CSAMRGDETQYF.

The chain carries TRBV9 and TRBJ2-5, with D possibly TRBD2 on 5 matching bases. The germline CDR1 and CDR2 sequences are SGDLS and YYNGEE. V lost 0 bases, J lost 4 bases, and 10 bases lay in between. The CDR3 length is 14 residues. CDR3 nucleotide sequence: TGTGCCAGCAGCGTAGCGGGGTCCGGAGAGACCCAGTACTTC. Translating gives CASSVAGSGETQYF.

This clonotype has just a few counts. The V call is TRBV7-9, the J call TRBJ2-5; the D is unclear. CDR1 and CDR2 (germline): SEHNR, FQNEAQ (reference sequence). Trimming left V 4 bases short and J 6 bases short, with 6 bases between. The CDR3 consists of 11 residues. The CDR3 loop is CASSYAQTQYF. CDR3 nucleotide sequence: TGTGCCAGCAGCTATGCCCAGACCCAGTACTTC.

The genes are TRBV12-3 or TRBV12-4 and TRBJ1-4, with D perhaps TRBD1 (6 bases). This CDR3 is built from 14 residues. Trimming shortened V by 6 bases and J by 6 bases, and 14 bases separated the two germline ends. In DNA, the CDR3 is TGTGCCAGCAGAAACAGGGCGGGAGATGAAAAACTGTTTTTT. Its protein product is CASRNRAGDEKLFF.

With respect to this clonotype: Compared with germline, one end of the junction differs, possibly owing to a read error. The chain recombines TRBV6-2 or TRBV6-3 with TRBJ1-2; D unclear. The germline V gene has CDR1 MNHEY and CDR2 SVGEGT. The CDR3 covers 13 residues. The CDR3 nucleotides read TGTACCAGCAGTTACGAGGGTATCTATGGCTACACCTTC. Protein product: CTSSYEGIYGYTF.

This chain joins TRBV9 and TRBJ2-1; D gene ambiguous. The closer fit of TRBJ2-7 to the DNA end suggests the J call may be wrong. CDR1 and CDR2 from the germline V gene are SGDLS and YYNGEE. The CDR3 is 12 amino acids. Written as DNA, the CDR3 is TGTGCCAGCAGTCGCCTAGGCAAGGAGCAGTACTTC. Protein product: CASSRLGKEQYF.

CDR3 sequence (DNA): TGCAGTGCTAGGGGCGACTCGAACACTGAAGCTTTCTTT. It is translated as CSARGDSNTEAFF. This chain connects TRBV20-1 to TRBJ1-1; no reliable D call. The CDR3 consists of 13 residues. V lost 3 bases to trimming and J lost 1 base, with 9 bases between them. Germline loops: CDR1 DFQATT, CDR2 SNEGSKA (reference sequence).

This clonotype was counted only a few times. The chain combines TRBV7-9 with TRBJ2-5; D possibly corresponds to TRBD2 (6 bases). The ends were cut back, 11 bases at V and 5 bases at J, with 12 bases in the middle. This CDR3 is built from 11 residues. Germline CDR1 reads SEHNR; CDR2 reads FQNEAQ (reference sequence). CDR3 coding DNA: TGTGCCCTCGACCGGGGGGAGACCCAGTACTTC. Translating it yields CALDRGETQYF.